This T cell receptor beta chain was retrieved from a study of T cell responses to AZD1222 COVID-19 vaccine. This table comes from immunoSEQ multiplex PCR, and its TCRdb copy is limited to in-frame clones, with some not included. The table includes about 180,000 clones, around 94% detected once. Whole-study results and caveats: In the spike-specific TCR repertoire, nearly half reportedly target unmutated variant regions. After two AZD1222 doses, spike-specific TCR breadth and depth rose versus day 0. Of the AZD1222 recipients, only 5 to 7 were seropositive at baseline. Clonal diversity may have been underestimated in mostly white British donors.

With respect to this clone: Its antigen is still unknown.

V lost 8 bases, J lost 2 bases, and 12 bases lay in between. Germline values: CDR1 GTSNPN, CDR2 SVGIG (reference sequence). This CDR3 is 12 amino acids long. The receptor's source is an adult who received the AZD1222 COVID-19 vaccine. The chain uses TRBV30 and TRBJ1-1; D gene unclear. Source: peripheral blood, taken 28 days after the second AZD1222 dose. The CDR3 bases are TGTGCCCGTATTGGGCCCAACACTGAAGCTTTCTTT. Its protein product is CARIGPNTEAFF.